The 22 T cell receptor beta chains below were found in one sample sequenced in a study of early T cells in non-severe SARS-CoV-2 infection. TCRdb reprocessed the 5' RACE reads with MiXCR, giving one entry per CDR3 protein. The sample carries some 30,000 distinct CDR3 sequences, around 4.1% recorded once. The specimen was whole blood. The receptors here all came from an adult who was a healthcare worker with PCR-confirmed SARS-CoV-2 infection or an uninfected control (not recorded which).

This clonotype was recorded at least ten times. The chain recombines TRBV5-6 with TRBJ2-1; the D is unclear. This CDR3 is 17 amino acids long. Germline CDR1 SGHDT, CDR2 YYEEEE. V gave up 3 bases and J gave up 0 bases, with 16 bases separating them. In DNA, the CDR3 is TGTGCCAGCAGCTCCCTGGCGTCTGGCCACTCCTACAATGAGCAGTTCTTC. It yields the protein CASSSLASGHSYNEQFF.

This clonotype was detected only a few times. The V gene is TRBV24-1, the J gene TRBJ2-1, with D perhaps matching TRBD1 or TRBD2 (5 bases each). This CDR3 is built from 16 residues. V lost 4 bases to trimming and J lost 7 bases, with 19 bases between them. CDR1 and CDR2 from the germline V gene are KGHDR and SFDVKD. Here the CDR3 DNA reads TGTGCCACCAGTGACCCCTCGGGGCAGGGACGGAATGAGCAGTTCTTC. Its translation: CATSDPSGQGRNEQFF.

This clonotype has a count of ten or more. The genes are TRBV29-1 and TRBJ1-4, with D uncertain. CDR1 and CDR2 (germline): SQVTM, ANQGSEA. V lost 3 bases, J lost 5 bases, and 7 bases lay in between. The CDR3 extends over 12 amino acids. For the CDR3, the DNA is TGCAGCGTTGAGGAAGACAATGAAAAACTGTTTTTT. This sequence encodes CSVEEDNEKLFF.

This clonotype was recorded at least ten times. This rearrangement joins TRBV2 to TRBJ2-2, with TRBD2 as a possible D gene (5 bases). The CDR3 is made up of 18 amino acids. Deletions cut 0 bases from V and 7 bases from J, with 21 bases between. Looked up from germline, CDR1 is SNHLY and CDR2 is FYNNEI. The CDR3 loop reads CASSEAPSGSVVRGELFF. As DNA, the CDR3 is TGTGCCAGCAGTGAAGCGCCTTCGGGGTCAGTGGTACGCGGGGAGCTGTTTTTT.

This clonotype was counted many times. This chain uses TRBV7-9 with TRBJ1-1; D ambiguous. V lost 4 bases and J 8 bases, leaving 11 bases between the germline ends. Germline loops: CDR1 SEHNR, CDR2 FQNEAQ (reference sequence). The CDR3 runs to 12 residues. The CDR3 coding sequence is TGTGCCAGCAGCTCTGGGCTGGGGGAAGCTTTCTTT. It specifies CASSSGLGEAFF.

This clonotype was observed at least ten times. V is TRBV20-1 and J is TRBJ2-3, with 7 bases that match TRBD1. Losses at the gene ends were 6 bases for V and 6 bases for J; bases not matched to a gene: 9. This CDR3 is built from 13 residues. Germline CDR1 reads DFQATT; CDR2 reads SNEGSKA (reference sequence). DNA for the CDR3: TGCAGTGCGGAAAAGGGGGCCATGGATACGCAGTATTTT. This gives the protein CSAEKGAMDTQYF.

This clonotype was observed many times. V and J are TRBV29-1 and TRBJ2-1; no firm D call. This CDR3 is built from 13 residues. V gave up 7 bases and J gave up 8 bases, with 18 bases separating them. CDR1 and CDR2 (germline): SQVTM, ANQGSEA. CDR3 sequence: CSARYTLSDEQFF. The CDR3 DNA reads TGCAGCGCTCGATACACCTTGAGCGATGAGCAGTTCTTC.

This clonotype was seen repeatedly, ten times or more. The gene calls are TRBV6-5 and TRBJ2-2; 8 bases line up with TRBD2. Germline V gene sequence: CDR1 MNHEY, CDR2 SVGAGI. The CDR3 length is 14 residues. V lost 10 bases to trimming and J lost 3 bases; unmatched junction nucleotides: 7. CDR3 amino acids: CATTSGGDTGELFF. The CDR3 DNA reads as TGTGCCACCACAAGCGGGGGAGACACCGGGGAGCTGTTTTTT.

This chain connects TRBV11-2 to TRBJ2-1; 10 bases are a match to TRBD2. Germline values: CDR1 SGHAT, CDR2 FQNNGV. The CDR3 spans 17 residues. V trimming: 2 bases; J trimming: 0 bases; junction bases outside the gene matches: 4. This chain's CDR3 is CASSLPGTSVSYNEQFF. The CDR3, as DNA: TGTGCCAGCAGCTTACCCGGGACTAGCGTCTCCTACAATGAGCAGTTCTTC.

This clonotype has only a few counts. The chain carries TRBV7-9 and TRBJ2-1; 10 nucleotides match TRBD2. Germline V gives CDR1 SEHNR, CDR2 FQNEAQ (reference sequence). Trimming removed 2 bases from V and 3 bases from J; junction bases left unmatched: 4. The CDR3 has 16 amino acids. The CDR3, as DNA: TGTGCCAGCAGCTTAACTAGCGGGAAAATCTACAATGAGCAGTTCTTC. Translating it yields CASSLTSGKIYNEQFF.

To note about this clonotype: A much larger clone lies a single base off, so this may be a read error. The CDR3 reads CASTDRGELFF. In nucleotides, the CDR3 is TGTGCCAGCACCGATCGCGGGGAGCTGTTTTTT. The chain couples TRBV7-6 to TRBJ2-2; D is ambiguous. The CDR3 extends over 11 amino acids. Germline V lookup: CDR1 SGHVS, CDR2 FNYEAQ. Trimming took off 7 bases at V and 7 bases at J, with 7 bases between the two ends. Looking up the rest from reference TRBV7-6 and TRBJ2-2 gives the full variable domain: GAGVSQSPRYKVTKRGQDVALRCDPISGHVSLYWYRQALGQGPEFLTYFNYEAQQDKSGLPNDRFSAERPEGSISTLTIQRTEQRDSAMYRCASTDRGELFFGEGSRLTVL.

This clonotype was detected ten times or more. CDR3 DNA: TGTGCCAGCAGCTCTCTAGGACAGGGGGCGAATGAGCAGTTCTTC. Protein product: CASSSLGQGANEQFF. The chain links TRBV7-9 to TRBJ2-1, with TRBD1 matching 11 bases. V was clipped by 4 bases and J by 7 bases; unmatched bases: 6. CDR1 is SEHNR and CDR2 is FQNEAQ in the germline V gene (reference sequence). CDR3 size: 15 residues.

This clonotype has ten or more counts. The chain recombines TRBV7-9 with TRBJ2-5, with 8 bases aligning to TRBD1. Trimming at V came to 8 bases and at J to 5 bases, leaving 7 bases not matched to a gene. The CDR3 spans 13 residues. The germline CDR1 and CDR2 sequences are SEHNR and FQNEAQ (reference sequence). DNA for the CDR3: TGTGCCAGCTGGGGACAGGCCCGGGAGACCCAGTACTTC. Protein: CASWGQARETQYF.

This clonotype has only a few counts. The chain recombines TRBV5-1 with TRBJ2-7; 11 bases map to TRBD1. Germline loops: CDR1 SGHRS, CDR2 YFSETQ. V lost 4 bases to trimming and J lost 9 bases; unmatched junction nucleotides: 6. The CDR3 has 13 amino acids. The CDR3 protein is CASSPGQGVGQYF. CDR3 coding DNA: TGCGCCAGCAGCCCGGGACAGGGGGTCGGGCAGTACTTC.

This clonotype has a count of ten or more. The chain has TRBV7-9 and TRBJ2-1; 10 positions agree with TRBD2. J lost 4 bases, V lost 1 base, and 7 bases had no gene match. Germline V CDR1 and CDR2: SEHNR, FQNEAQ (reference sequence). The CDR3 runs to 17 residues. CDR3 nucleotides: TGTGCCAGCAGCTTAGGGCCGGGACTAGCGCATTACAATGAGCAGTTCTTC. Translated, it gives CASSLGPGLAHYNEQFF. The variable domain in full, completed from reference TRBV7-9 and TRBJ2-1, reads DTGVSQNPRHKITKRGQNVTFRCDPISEHNRLYWYRQTLGQGPEFLTYFQNEAQLEKSRLLSDRFSAERPKGSFSTLEIQRTEQGDSAMYLCASSLGPGLAHYNEQFFGPGTRLTVL.

This clonotype was seen repeatedly, ten times or more. V and J are TRBV20-1 and TRBJ1-5; perhaps TRBD1 as D (5 bases). Trimming took off 0 bases at V and 7 bases at J, with 13 bases between the two ends. The germline CDR1 and CDR2 sequences are DFQATT and SNEGSKA (reference sequence). This CDR3 has 14 residues. CDR3 protein: CSARDRAGRQPQHF. CDR3 nucleotide sequence: TGCAGTGCTAGAGATCGGGCAGGGAGGCAGCCCCAGCATTTT.

Ten or more counts support this clonotype. V gene TRBV7-8 combines with J gene TRBJ2-5; D is unresolved. This CDR3 has 10 amino acids. Germline assignment: CDR1 SGHVS and CDR2 FQNEAQ. Trimming shortened V by 5 bases and J by 2 bases, and 0 bases separated the two germline ends. The CDR3 nucleotides are TGTGCCAGCAGCCAAGAGACCCAGTACTTC. Amino acid sequence: CASSQETQYF.

V usage is TRBV20-1 and J usage is TRBJ2-5, with TRBD2 identical over 8 bases. CDR1 and CDR2 (germline): DFQATT, SNEGSKA (reference sequence). This CDR3 spans 16 amino acids. V lost 0 bases and J lost 4; bases outside the gene matches: 10. This CDR3 reads CSARDRTSGLRETQYF. DNA for the CDR3: TGCAGTGCTAGAGACCGCACTAGCGGCCTGAGAGAGACCCAGTACTTC.

This clonotype came up many times. The chain has TRBV12-3 or TRBV12-4 and TRBJ1-6; 9 bases are a match to TRBD1. The trim removed 3 bases at V and 9 bases at J, leaving 3 bases unmatched. The CDR3 contains 14 residues. The CDR3 DNA is TGTGCCAGCAGTTTGGGACAGGGATTTTCACCCCTCCACTTT. This codes for CASSLGQGFSPLHF.

This clonotype has a count of ten or more. The chain is built from TRBV5-1 and TRBJ2-1; 15 bases align to TRBD2. Germline CDR1 is SGHRS and CDR2 is YFSETQ. This CDR3 has 17 amino acids. J gave up 6 bases and V 0 bases, and 4 bases lay outside the gene matches. This CDR3 is CASSLGTSGRALNEQFF. The CDR3 DNA sequence: TGCGCCAGCAGCTTGGGGACTAGCGGGAGGGCCCTCAATGAGCAGTTCTTC.

This clonotype occurred many times. The DNA of the CDR3 is TGCAGCGCCCTCTCTCCAGGGCTGGACATTCAGTACTTC. It yields the protein CSALSPGLDIQYF. The chain recombines TRBV29-1 with TRBJ2-4, with D tentatively TRBD1 (5 bases). Germline CDR1 is SQVTM and CDR2 is ANQGSEA. V lost 7 bases, J lost 8 bases, and 18 bases lay in between. The CDR3 has 13 residues.

The chain is built from TRBV5-1 and TRBJ2-5, with no clear D. The CDR3 runs to 14 residues. CDR1 SGHRS and CDR2 YFSETQ come from the germline V gene. Trimming pared 4 bases from V and 4 bases from J, leaving 14 bases between. The CDR3 DNA reads TGCGCCAGCAGCCTACAGACCTTGGGAGAGACCCAGTACTTC. It yields the protein CASSLQTLGETQYF.